The rows below give T cell receptor beta chains drawn from one sample of a study of T cells in Graves' hyperthyroidism and ophthalmopathy. TCRdb fed the multiplex PCR reads into MiXCR, producing one record per CDR3 protein. The data show a few hundred thousand distinct CDR3 sequences, with around a sixth seen just once and 40% held by the top ten. The sample comprised blood. All receptors derive from a man between 18 and 35 years old with Graves' ophthalmopathy. CDR3s include the opening cysteine and the closing phenylalanine or tryptophan. A D gene is named only where the DNA matches it firmly. Clone size is not always given. Where it is, it says once, few, many or a class for expanded clones.

NA	TRBV19	NA	TRBJ1-3	CASSTRRSSGNTIYF	TGTGCCAGTAGTACCCGACGATCCTCTGGAAACACCATATATTTT
many	TRBV28	TRBD2	TRBJ2-1	CASSLVSGGSYNEQFF	TGTGCCAGCAGTTTGGTTTCGGGGGGCTCCTACAATGAGCAGTTCTTC
many	TRBV2	NA	TRBJ2-5	CASSESGTQYF	TGTGCCAGCAGTGAGAGTGGGACCCAGTACTTC
many	TRBV27	TRBD1	TRBJ1-1	CASSLLGTGYRRNTEAFF	TGTGCCAGCAGTTTATTAGGGACAGGGTATCGAAGGAACACTGAAGCTTTCTTT
NA	TRBV10-3	NA	TRBJ2-3	CAIGPGLSTDTQYF	TGTGCCATCGGCCCGGGCCTCAGCACAGATACGCAGTATTTT
many	TRBV3-1	TRBD2	TRBJ2-3	CASSRAAGGKGTQYF	TGTGCCAGCAGCCGAGCAGCGGGGGGTAAGGGTACGCAGTATTTT
many	TRBV7-8	NA	TRBJ1-1	CASSLVIGTEAFF	TGTGCCAGCAGCTTAGTTATCGGCACTGAAGCTTTCTTT
many	TRBV5-1	NA	TRBJ1-5	CASSPLGSDSNQPQHF	TGCGCCAGCAGCCCACTGGGATCCGATAGCAATCAGCCCCAGCATTTT
few	TRBV18	TRBD2	TRBJ2-7	CASSLSGVYEQYF	TGTGCCAGCTCTTTAAGCGGGGTCTACGAGCAGTACTTC
many	TRBV3-1	NA	TRBJ1-2	CASSQEVRSYGYTF	TGTGCCAGCAGCCAAGAAGTCAGGTCCTATGGCTACACCTTC
NA	TRBV6-1	NA	TRBJ2-7	CASSEYPSSYEQYF	TGTGCCAGCAGTGAATACCCGAGCTCCTACGAGCAGTACTTC
many	TRBV11-2	NA	TRBJ1-2	CASSSNRGSRNPYGYTF	TGTGCCAGCAGCTCCAATCGAGGGAGCCGGAATCCCTATGGCTACACCTTC
many	TRBV5-1	NA	TRBJ1-6	CASSLDGDTYNSPLHF	TGCGCCAGCAGCTTGGACGGGGACACCTATAATTCACCCCTCCACTTT
many	TRBV6-1	NA	TRBJ2-6	CASSDIESGANVLTF	TGTGCCAGCAGTGATATAGAATCTGGGGCCAACGTCCTGACTTTC
few	TRBV12-3/TRBV12-4	TRBD2	TRBJ2-4	CASSLSGVAKNIQYF	TGTGCCAGCAGCCTTAGCGGGGTGGCCAAAAACATTCAGTACTTC
NA	TRBV7-9	TRBD1	TRBJ2-5	CASRDRAGETQYF	TGTGCCAGCAGAGACAGGGCGGGAGAGACCCAGTACTTC
many	TRBV18	NA	TRBJ2-7	CASSPSTSGEQYF	TGTGCCAGCTCACCATCGACTAGTGGGGAGCAGTACTTC
few	TRBV6-1	NA	TRBJ1-2	CASSPGGTYGYTF	TGTGCCAGCAGTCCTGGGGGAACCTATGGCTACACCTTC
few	TRBV4-1	NA	TRBJ2-7	CASSQSITGFSSYEQYF	TGCGCCAGCAGCCAATCTATCACAGGGTTCAGCTCCTACGAGCAGTACTTC
NA	TRBV7-9	NA	TRBJ1-4	CASSILQAVDEKLFF	TGTGCCAGCAGCATACTACAGGCCGTGGATGAAAAACTGTTTTTT
many	TRBV5-1	TRBD2	TRBJ2-7	CASSLELAGGPNEQYF	TGCGCCAGCAGCTTGGAGCTAGCGGGGGGGCCAAACGAGCAGTACTTC
few	TRBV24-1	NA	TRBJ2-5	CATGLETQYF	TGTGCCACCGGATTAGAGACCCAGTACTTC
many	TRBV5-1	TRBD1	TRBJ1-2	CASSFGTGGNYGYTF	TGCGCCAGCAGCTTTGGGACAGGGGGAAACTATGGCTACACCTTC
many	TRBV15	NA	TRBJ2-7	CATSRDRGGSYEQYF	TGTGCCACCAGCAGAGATCGAGGCGGTTCCTACGAGCAGTACTTC
many	TRBV2	NA	TRBJ1-1	CASSGGRYEAFF	TGTGCCAGCAGTGGCGGCCGGTATGAAGCTTTCTTT
NA	TRBV13	TRBD2	TRBJ2-4	CASSLDRGGVAKNIQYF	TGTGCCAGCAGCTTAGATCGCGGGGGGGTGGCCAAAAACATTCAGTACTTC
many	TRBV7-3	NA	TRBJ2-5	CASSLSDREETQYF	TGTGCCAGCAGCTTATCGGACAGAGAAGAGACCCAGTACTTC
NA	TRBV7-9	TRBD1	TRBJ2-1	CASNHGDRAHEQFF	TGTGCCAGCAACCATGGGGACAGGGCCCATGAGCAGTTCTTC
few	TRBV6-1	TRBD1	TRBJ1-2	CASRATGSIYGYTF	TGTGCCAGCAGGGCGACAGGGAGTATATATGGCTACACCTTC
NA	TRBV6-1	NA	TRBJ1-5	CASSSQGFNQPQHF	TGTGCCAGCAGTTCCCAGGGGTTCAATCAGCCCCAGCATTTT
NA	TRBV6-2/TRBV6-3	TRBD1	TRBJ2-1	CASSPRTGRNEQFF	TGTGCCAGCAGTCCGCGGACAGGGAGGAATGAGCAGTTCTTC
NA	TRBV20-1	TRBD2	TRBJ2-2	CSAIGLAGGANTGELFF	TGCAGTGCTATAGGACTAGCGGGGGGAGCGAACACCGGGGAGCTGTTTTTT
few	TRBV20-1	NA	TRBJ2-2	CSASHPGTGELFF	TGCAGTGCCTCACACCCGGGGACCGGGGAGCTGTTTTTT
once	TRBV3-1	NA	TRBJ2-7	CASSLDFSSYEQYF	TGTGCCAGCAGCCTGGACTTTTCATCCTACGAGCAGTACTTC
NA	TRBV7-9	NA	TRBJ2-1	CASSHSWRRNEQFF	TGTGCCAGCAGCCACTCATGGCGTAGGAATGAGCAGTTCTTC
many	TRBV11-2	NA	TRBJ2-7	CASSREVAEQYF	TGTGCCAGCAGCCGCGAGGTTGCCGAGCAGTACTTC
many	TRBV29-1	NA	TRBJ1-2	CSVDTGVNGYTF	TGCAGCGTTGATACGGGGGTCAATGGCTACACCTTC
many	TRBV11-3	NA	TRBJ1-1	CASSNHRDTEAFF	TGTGCCAGCAGCAACCACAGGGACACTGAAGCTTTCTTT
many	TRBV6-1	NA	TRBJ1-1	CASWESGTEAFF	TGTGCCAGCTGGGAGAGCGGCACTGAAGCTTTCTTT
many	TRBV6-1	NA	TRBJ1-6	CASSPPAGRGGYNSPLHF	TGTGCCAGCAGCCCTCCGGCGGGGAGGGGGGGATATAATTCACCCCTCCACTTT
NA	TRBV5-6	NA	TRBJ1-5	CASSLGHREDQPQHF	TGTGCCAGCAGCTTGGGACACAGAGAGGATCAGCCCCAGCATTTT
NA	TRBV27	NA	TRBJ2-4	CASSLGFGAENIQYF	TGTGCCAGCAGTTTAGGGTTCGGGGCCGAAAACATTCAGTACTTC
NA	TRBV19	NA	TRBJ1-4	CASTQETASGEKLFF	TGTGCCAGTACCCAGGAGACAGCCTCCGGGGAAAAACTGTTTTTT
many	TRBV5-1	TRBD1	TRBJ1-2	CASSLGTGDGYTF	TGTGCCAGCAGCCTCGGGACAGGGGATGGCTACACCTTC
NA	TRBV11-2	TRBD1	TRBJ1-2	CASSLSGGGTDYYGYTF	TGTGCCAGCAGTTTGTCAGGGGGTGGGACTGACTACTATGGCTACACCTTC
NA	TRBV6-2/TRBV6-3	NA	TRBJ2-3	CASSLETGNTQYF	TGTGCCAGCAGTTTGGAGACAGGCAATACGCAGTATTTT
many	TRBV28	NA	TRBJ1-1	CASSFGDMNTEAFF	TGTGCCAGCAGTTTCGGAGATATGAACACTGAAGCTTTCTTT
NA	TRBV28	TRBD1	TRBJ1-1	CASRPYSGTGGQGTEAFF	TGTGCCAGCAGGCCTTATTCCGGGACAGGGGGCCAGGGCACTGAAGCTTTCTTT
few	TRBV9	TRBD1	TRBJ1-3	CASSPQGGTEGNTIYF	TGTGCCAGCAGCCCCCAGGGGGGGACGGAAGGAAACACCATATATTTT
NA	TRBV7-9	TRBD1	TRBJ2-1	CASTRQGNEQFF	TGTGCCAGCACCAGACAGGGAAATGAGCAGTTCTTC
many	TRBV7-9	NA	TRBJ2-5	CASSLMGAETQYF	TGTGCCAGCAGCTTAATGGGGGCAGAGACCCAGTACTTC
NA	TRBV19	NA	TRBJ1-1	CASLALSRGSTEAFF	TGTGCCAGTCTAGCCTTGAGCCGCGGGAGCACTGAAGCTTTCTTT
few	TRBV6-1	NA	TRBJ1-2	CASSGPGRYGYTF	TGTGCCAGCAGTGGGCCAGGGAGGTATGGCTACACCTTC
many	TRBV7-9	TRBD1	TRBJ2-1	CASSRRGLSSYNEQFF	TGTGCCAGCAGCCGAAGGGGGCTGAGCTCCTACAATGAGCAGTTCTTC
many	TRBV7-3	TRBD2	TRBJ2-3	CASSSLAGIQDTQYF	TGTGCCAGCAGTTCACTAGCGGGGATCCAAGATACGCAGTATTTT
NA	TRBV20-1	NA	TRBJ2-5	CSAPDRSGETQYF	TGCAGTGCTCCGGACCGTTCCGGGGAGACCCAGTACTTC
many	TRBV2	NA	TRBJ2-7	CASSEPREVYEQYF	TGTGCCAGCAGTGAACCCAGGGAGGTCTACGAGCAGTACTTC
NA	TRBV27	NA	TRBJ1-1	CASSLTRETEAFF	TGTGCCAGCAGTTTAACCAGGGAGACTGAAGCTTTCTTT
few	TRBV4-1	TRBD2	TRBJ2-3	CASSRGLAGAPSTDTQYF	TGCGCCAGCAGCCGCGGGCTAGCGGGGGCCCCTAGCACAGATACGCAGTATTTT
many	TRBV24-1	TRBD1	TRBJ2-7	CATGTGDPYEQYF	TGTGCCACCGGGACAGGGGATCCCTACGAGCAGTACTTC